Each of the 21 T cell receptor beta chains below was sequenced from the same sample in a study of identical twins. Using its own MiXCR run on the 5' RACE reads, TCRdb lists one record per CDR3 protein. The data contain 300,000 to 400,000 distinct CDR3 sequences, roughly an eighth of them seen just once; the ten biggest clones take up approximately 7.6%. The same data also went into a second study, on yellow fever vaccine responses in identical twins.

The sequenced material came from CD8+ T cells sorted from blood. The receptors derive from a woman aged 18-35 years in good health.

V and J are TRBV3-1 and TRBJ2-3; TRBD2 matches at 8 bases. Germline CDR1 and CDR2: LGHDT and YNNKEL (reference sequence). The CDR3 is made up of 17 amino acids. Trimming cost V 0 bases and J 2 bases; bases outside gene matches: 7. Written as DNA, the CDR3 is TGTGCCAGCAGCCAAGAAATCAGCGGGGGACCCACAGATACGCAGTATTTT. This sequence encodes CASSQEISGGPTDTQYF.

This clonotype came up many times. The rearrangement links TRBV10-3 to TRBJ2-5; D call uncertain. In germline, CDR1 is ENHRY, CDR2 SYGVKD. The CDR3 covers 12 residues. Trimming stripped 5 bases from V and 2 bases from J, with 6 bases between. The CDR3 protein is CAISRDQETQYF. The DNA of the CDR3 is TGTGCCATCAGTAGGGATCAAGAGACCCAGTACTTC.

The chain recombines TRBV28 with TRBJ2-6, with D perhaps matching TRBD1 or TRBD2 (5 bases each). CDR3 length: 18 amino acids. V lost 8 bases, J lost 0 bases, and 20 bases lay in between. Per the germline V gene, CDR1 is MDHEN and CDR2 is SYDVKM. The CDR3 DNA sequence: TGTGCCAGCTGCCCCGGGACGGAGGTTAACTCTGGGGCCAACGTCCTGACTTTC. Its translation: CASCPGTEVNSGANVLTF.

This clonotype was detected only a few times. V and J are TRBV7-9 and TRBJ2-3; no definite D call. The V gene lost 3 bases and the J gene lost 6 bases, with 10 bases spanning the gap. Germline V lookup: CDR1 SEHNR, CDR2 FQNEAQ (reference sequence). This CDR3 is 13 amino acids long. The CDR3 loop reads CASSLRLSDTQYF. The CDR3 DNA sequence: TGTGCCAGCAGCTTGAGATTATCGGATACGCAGTATTTT.

This clonotype showed up just a few times. The chain couples TRBV20-1 to TRBJ2-2; D unclear. This CDR3 is built from 11 residues. Germline assignment: CDR1 DFQATT and CDR2 SNEGSKA (reference sequence). V was clipped by 5 bases and J by 3 bases, with 4 bases between them. The CDR3 DNA follows: TGCAGTGCTCTAGACACCGGGGAGCTGTTTTTT. Its protein is CSALDTGELFF.

This chain uses TRBV9 with TRBJ2-1; TRBD2 might be the D (6 bases). This CDR3 has 15 residues. Germline-derived CDR1 and CDR2 are SGDLS and YYNGEE. V shed 0 bases and J shed 5 bases, with 12 bases lying between them. The CDR3 DNA sequence: TGTGCCAGCAGCGTAGGTGGTAGCGGAAACAATGAGCAGTTCTTC. It codes for CASSVGGSGNNEQFF.

In its sample, this clonotype was seen a few times. The V gene is TRBV11-3, the J gene TRBJ2-1; D possibly matches TRBD1 or TRBD2 (6 bases each). V dropped 1 base and J dropped 8 bases, with 12 bases sitting between them. The length of the CDR3 is 14 residues. The germline CDR1 and CDR2 sequences are SGHNT and YENEEA. The DNA of the CDR3 is TGTGCCAGCAGCTTAGGGGGGGCGTTATATGAGCAGTTCTTC. Translation gives CASSLGGALYEQFF.

This clonotype has just a few counts. The V gene is TRBV7-8, the J gene TRBJ1-1; D is possibly TRBD1 (6 bases). The CDR3 loop spans 12 amino acids. V was trimmed by 1 base and J by 10 bases, leaving 10 bases between them. CDR1 and CDR2 (germline): SGHVS, FQNEAQ. CDR3 residues: CASSLDGGGAFF. The CDR3 region has the DNA TGTGCCAGCAGCTTAGATGGAGGGGGAGCTTTCTTT.

This clonotype was found many times. The chain carries TRBV4-1 and TRBJ1-1; D not certain. The germline gives CDR1 MGHRA, CDR2 YSYEKL. This CDR3 has 14 residues. V was trimmed by 5 bases and J by 2 bases, leaving 12 bases between them. CDR3 DNA sequence: TGCGCCAGCAGCTTACGGACCTTAAACACTGAAGCTTTCTTT. This encodes CASSLRTLNTEAFF.

This clonotype has a handful of counts. J is TRBJ1-1 and V is TRBV2; a possible D gene is TRBD1 (5 bases). The CDR3 runs 13 residues. Trimming pared 8 bases from V and 1 base from J, leaving 11 bases between. The germline V gene has CDR1 SNHLY and CDR2 FYNNEI. The CDR3 nucleotides are TGTGCCAGCCTCGGCAGGGCGAACACTGAAGCTTTCTTT. This translates into CASLGRANTEAFF.

This clonotype has ten or more counts. The chain links TRBV7-7 to TRBJ2-7; D possibly matches TRBD1 or TRBD2 (5 bases each). Germline assignment: CDR1 SSHAT and CDR2 FNYEAQ (reference sequence). Trimming removed 4 bases at V and 2 bases at J, with 9 bases between. CDR3 length: 13 amino acids. In DNA, the CDR3 is TGTGCCAGCAGCTCGGGACCAACCTACGAGCAGTACTTC. Translating it yields CASSSGPTYEQYF.

This clonotype has only a few counts. The chain employs TRBV28 and TRBJ2-7; D may be TRBD2 (5 bases). Trimming stripped 0 bases from V and 0 bases from J, with 24 bases between. Germline lookup yields CDR1 MDHEN and CDR2 SYDVKM. This CDR3 region has 20 residues. CDR3 sequence: CASSLWGRLATRASSYEQYF. In nucleotides, the CDR3 is TGTGCCAGCAGTTTATGGGGGAGACTGGCAACTCGCGCGAGCTCCTACGAGCAGTACTTC. The full variable domain, with the rest looked up from reference TRBV28 and TRBJ2-7, is DVKVTQSSRYLVKRTGEKVFLECVQDMDHENMFWYRQDPGLGLRLIYFSYDVKMKEKGDIPEGYSVSREKKERFSLILESASTNQTSMYLCASSLWGRLATRASSYEQYFGPGTRLTVT.

This clonotype was observed at least ten times. The V and J genes are TRBV4-1 and TRBJ2-7, with a weak D call TRBD1 (6 bases). V was clipped by 3 bases and J by 6 bases, with 18 bases between them. Germline CDR1 MGHRA, CDR2 YSYEKL. The CDR3 totals 15 residues. The CDR3 loop reads CASSHLTGAVGEQYF. The CDR3 DNA reads as TGCGCCAGCAGCCACCTGACAGGTGCGGTTGGCGAGCAGTACTTC.

The chain couples TRBV4-2 to TRBJ2-3; 12 bases are a match to TRBD2. CDR1 is LGHNA, CDR2 YNFKEQ, per germline. CDR3 length: 16 amino acids. V lost 2 bases and J lost 5; bases outside the gene matches: 5. The CDR3, as DNA: TGTGCCAGCAGCCAATGGACTAGCGGGATCGGAGATACGCAGTATTTT. This sequence encodes CASSQWTSGIGDTQYF.

V usage is TRBV5-1 and J usage is TRBJ2-3, with D possibly matching TRBD2 (6 bases). With 1 base removed from V and 4 bases from J, the gap between germline ends came to 13 bases. The CDR3 runs to 15 residues. Germline V gene lookup returns CDR1 SGHRS and CDR2 YFSETQ. The CDR3 DNA is TGCGCCAGCAGCTTGCAAGGGACTCGCGCAGATACGCAGTATTTT. Protein sequence: CASSLQGTRADTQYF.

The sample holds a few counts of this clonotype. The chain joins TRBV4-1 to TRBJ2-7; possible D gene TRBD2, 6 bases. Trimming took 1 base from V and 2 from J, leaving 9 bases between them. This CDR3 comprises 14 residues. Germline lookup yields CDR1 MGHRA and CDR2 YSYEKL. For the CDR3, the DNA is TGCGCCAGCAGCCAAGTCGGCGGGACCTACGAGCAGTACTTC. It is translated as CASSQVGGTYEQYF.

This clonotype has at least ten counts. J is TRBJ2-3 and V is TRBV15, with TRBD2 matching 13 bases. With V trimmed by 5 bases and J by 5 bases, 4 bases remained unmatched. This CDR3 spans 15 amino acids. Germline V gene data show CDR1 as LNHNV and CDR2 as YYDKDF (reference sequence). The CDR3 coding sequence is TGTGCCACCAGCGGACTAGCGGGAGCTGTAGATACGCAGTATTTT. Protein sequence: CATSGLAGAVDTQYF.

This clonotype showed up just a few times. The chain couples TRBV11-2 to TRBJ2-7; either TRBD1 or TRBD2 may fit D (5 bases each). The V gene's germline CDR1 is SGHAT and CDR2 FQNNGV. Trimming shortened V by 5 bases and J by 2 bases, and 16 bases separated the two germline ends. The CDR3 covers 15 residues. The CDR3 loop is CASSPPPGDPYEQYV. In DNA form, the CDR3 reads TGTGCCAGCAGCCCGCCCCCCGGGGACCCCTACGAGCAGTACGTC.

V usage is TRBV2 and J usage is TRBJ2-1, with D possibly matching TRBD2 (6 bases). Trimming stripped 1 base from V and 3 bases from J, with 13 bases between. The germline gives CDR1 SNHLY, CDR2 FYNNEI. This CDR3 has 16 amino acids. CDR3 DNA: TGTGCCAGCAGTGAAGGGGGAGGAGCTCTCTACAATGAGCAGTTCTTC. Translated: CASSEGGGALYNEQFF.

The V and J genes are TRBV27 and TRBJ2-2; 11 bases match TRBD2. The CDR3 is made up of 16 amino acids. V shed 4 bases, J shed 4 bases, and the junction held 5 bases outside the gene matches. The V gene's germline CDR1 is MNHEY and CDR2 SMNVEV (reference sequence). The CDR3 reads CASSWGLAGGTGELFF. Here the CDR3 DNA reads TGTGCCAGCAGTTGGGGGCTAGCGGGAGGCACCGGGGAGCTGTTTTTT.

This clonotype has a handful of counts. This chain uses TRBV4-1 with TRBJ2-1; TRBD2 matches 8 bases. Germline assignment: CDR1 MGHRA and CDR2 YSYEKL. V was pared by 0 bases and J by 5 bases, with 3 bases of the junction left unmatched. The CDR3 spans 15 residues. CDR3 sequence: CASSQDWGLDNEQFF. CDR3 DNA sequence: TGCGCCAGCAGCCAAGATTGGGGACTAGACAATGAGCAGTTCTTC.